Below, 27 T cell receptor beta chains from the same sample are listed, as sequenced in a study of Ad26.COV2.S vaccination and SARS-CoV-2 variants (TCRdb year 2021). The sample's treatment or condition label is to be understood as: roughly 18 received Ad26.COV2.S at low or high dose, single or two shots; about 5 received placebo; per-sample allocation not given. For vaccine and placebo recipients, the sequenced repertoires came from samples collected on day 63 after the first injection. Libraries were made using the immunoSEQ multiplex PCR assay. The table comes from immuneACCESS by way of TCRdb, which keeps in-frame sequences with V and J called. Part of the clones is missing from these tables; in studies checked, under half for an unresolved V gene and the rest for unknown reasons. Present in this sample are some 410,000 clones, 92% of which were seen just once. The biggest ten clones account for under 2% of the sample.

The input for sequencing was peripheral blood, taken in a trial of Ad26.COV2.S vaccine versus placebo. All receptors come from a person aged 18-60 years who received the Ad26.COV2.S COVID-19 vaccine or a placebo.

The V gene is TRBV6-5, the J gene TRBJ2-2; 10 positions match TRBD1. CDR1 is MNHEY, CDR2 SVGAGI, per germline. The CDR3 runs 15 residues. The V segment lost 5 bases and the J segment 1 base; nucleotides outside the gene matches: 1. The CDR3 protein is CASSRTGGNTGELFF. CDR3 DNA sequence: TGTGCCAGCAGTAGGACAGGGGGGAACACCGGGGAGCTGTTTTTT.

J is TRBJ2-2 and V is TRBV4-1, with 9 positions matching TRBD1. J gave up 5 bases and V 0 bases, and 13 bases lay outside the gene matches. The CDR3 has 19 amino acids. CDR1 and CDR2 from the germline V gene are MGHRA and YSYEKL. The CDR3 loop reads CASSQDHTGGMWGTGELFF. The CDR3, as DNA: TGCGCCAGCAGCCAAGATCATACAGGGGGCATGTGGGGGACCGGGGAGCTGTTTTTT.

This clone occurred once. The chain is built from TRBV5-1 and TRBJ2-1; D not resolved. The germline CDR1 and CDR2 sequences are SGHRS and YFSETQ. The CDR3 is 15 amino acids. V was cut by 0 bases and J by 4 bases, with 11 bases left in between. The CDR3 DNA reads TGCGCCAGCAGCTTGGAATTTGGGCCATACAATGAGCAGTTCTTC. Its protein product is CASSLEFGPYNEQFF.

CDR3 DNA sequence: TGTGCCAGTAGTATAGCGCAATATAGCAATCAGCCCCAGCATTTT. This codes for CASSIAQYSNQPQHF. This chain joins TRBV19 and TRBJ1-5; D call uncertain. CDR3 size: 15 residues. The ends were cut back, 1 base at V and 0 bases at J, with 7 bases in the middle. CDR1 and CDR2 (germline): LNHDA, SQIVND (reference sequence).

The chain has TRBV28 and TRBJ1-1; D call uncertain. V was clipped by 4 bases and J by 1 base, with 7 bases between them. Germline V lookup: CDR1 MDHEN, CDR2 SYDVKM. The CDR3 length is 13 residues. CDR3 sequence: CASSWPGNTEAFF. The CDR3 nucleotides read TGTGCCAGCAGTTGGCCAGGGAACACTGAAGCTTTCTTT.

V and J are TRBV28 and TRBJ1-1; D gene ambiguous. Trimming took off 2 bases at V and 1 base at J, with 2 bases between the two ends. The germline CDR1 and CDR2 sequences are MDHEN and SYDVKM. The CDR3 consists of 12 residues. The CDR3 spells CASSLANTEAFF. CDR3 in DNA: TGTGCCAGCAGTTTAGCGAACACTGAAGCTTTCTTT.

CDR3 coding DNA: TGTGCCAGCGATGACGGTAGTAATTCACCCCTCCACTTT. This encodes CASDDGSNSPLHF. This chain links TRBV12-3 or TRBV12-4 with TRBJ1-6; D is unclear. The CDR3 spans 13 residues. V was pared by 8 bases and J by 6 bases, with 11 bases between.

This rearrangement joins TRBV6-5 to TRBJ2-1; D unclear. The CDR3 has 14 residues. Germline values: CDR1 MNHEY, CDR2 SVGAGI. Trimming took off 2 bases at V and 8 bases at J, with 13 bases between the two ends. The CDR3 DNA reads TGTGCCAGCAGTTACGCCCCGCGGACCCATGAGCAGTTCTTC. Translation: CASSYAPRTHEQFF.

V gene TRBV19 combines with J gene TRBJ2-2; D is possibly TRBD2 (6 bases). Germline V lookup: CDR1 LNHDA, CDR2 SQIVND (reference sequence). This CDR3 region has 11 residues. V was shortened by 10 bases and J by 7 bases, with 10 bases between the two germline ends. Here the CDR3 DNA reads TGTGCCACCGGAGGGTACGGGGAGCTGTTTTTT. This gives the protein CATGGYGELFF.

V gene TRBV15 combines with J gene TRBJ2-1; no reliable D call. The germline CDR1 and CDR2 sequences are LNHNV and YYDKDF (reference sequence). The V gene lost 5 bases and the J gene lost 9 bases, with 23 bases spanning the gap. The CDR3 extends over 16 amino acids. The CDR3 DNA sequence: TGTGCCACCAGCGCATCTTTGTCTTACGCTGGCGGTGAGCAGTTCTTC. Translation gives CATSASLSYAGGEQFF.

The rearrangement links TRBV7-9 to TRBJ2-1; TRBD2 agrees at 8 bases. Germline loops: CDR1 SEHNR, CDR2 FQNEAQ (reference sequence). Trimming took 0 bases from V and 4 from J; bases not matched to a gene: 8. The CDR3 contains 17 residues. The CDR3 spells CASSLAHGGAFYNEQFF. The CDR3 DNA sequence: TGTGCCAGCAGCTTAGCGCACGGGGGGGCGTTTTACAATGAGCAGTTCTTC. Looking up the rest from reference TRBV7-9 and TRBJ2-1 gives the full variable domain: DTGVSQNPRHKITKRGQNVTFRCDPISEHNRLYWYRQTLGQGPEFLTYFQNEAQLEKSRLLSDRFSAERPKGSFSTLEIQRTEQGDSAMYLCASSLAHGGAFYNEQFFGPGTRLTVL.

V usage is TRBV5-1 and J usage is TRBJ2-1, with D maybe TRBD2 (7 bases). This CDR3 region has 16 residues. The ends were cut back, 2 bases at V and 4 bases at J, with 16 bases in the middle. CDR1 is SGHRS, CDR2 YFSETQ, per germline. CDR3 DNA: TGCGCCAGCAGCTTCGACGGGGGGCCGCGTTACAATGAGCAGTTCTTC. It codes for CASSFDGGPRYNEQFF.

This chain uses TRBV7-9 with TRBJ2-2; possible D gene TRBD1, 5 bases. The CDR3 is 16 amino acids. V was shortened by 5 bases and J by 0 bases, with 13 bases between the two germline ends. Germline CDR1 is SEHNR and CDR2 is FQNEAQ (reference sequence). CDR3: CASSPRTSTNTGELFF. In nucleotides, the CDR3 is TGTGCCAGCAGCCCGAGGACATCTACGAACACCGGGGAGCTGTTTTTT.

Here the CDR3 DNA reads TGCGCCAGCAGCCAAGATTGGGCTGATCAGCCCCAGCATTTT. It yields the protein CASSQDWADQPQHF. This chain joins TRBV4-3 and TRBJ1-5; D gene unclear. This CDR3 region has 14 residues. The germline gives CDR1 LGHNA, CDR2 YSLEER. Trimming took off 0 bases at V and 5 bases at J, with 8 bases between the two ends.

Written as DNA, the CDR3 is TGTGCCACCAGTGATTTGGGCATCCGAAAAAGCGGTTCACCCCTCCACTTT. Translation: CATSDLGIRKSGSPLHF. The chain joins TRBV24-1 to TRBJ1-6, with no clear D. Trimming cost V 0 bases and J 9 bases, with 17 bases left between them. The CDR3 covers 17 residues. From germline, CDR1 is KGHDR and CDR2 SFDVKD.

The chain recombines TRBV11-2 with TRBJ2-5; D is possibly TRBD2 (6 bases). V was clipped by 6 bases and J by 0 bases, with 14 bases between them. This CDR3 is 15 amino acids long. The V gene's germline CDR1 is SGHAT and CDR2 FQNNGV. In nucleotides, the CDR3 is TGTGCCAGCAGATGGAGCGGGTCGTACCAAGAGACCCAGTACTTC. Its translation is CASRWSGSYQETQYF.

The rearrangement joins TRBV4-3 to TRBJ2-5; 7 nucleotides match TRBD1. Germline-derived CDR1 and CDR2 are LGHNA and YSLEER. The CDR3 is 14 residues long. V trimming: 4 bases; J trimming: 2 bases; junction bases outside the gene matches: 4. The CDR3 loop is CASSRDSAQETQYF. The CDR3 DNA reads as TGCGCCAGCAGCCGGGACAGTGCACAAGAGACCCAGTACTTC.

As for this clone: A junction boundary mismatches the germline segment, possibly from a read error. The V call is TRBV10-3, the J call TRBJ1-3, with 7 bases lining up with TRBD1. Germline CDR1 ENHRY, CDR2 SYGVKD. The CDR3 length is 12 residues. Here the CDR3 reads CAITNPGTAADF. The CDR3 DNA reads as TGTGCCATCACCAACCCCGGGACAGCGGCGGATTTT.

The chain joins TRBV5-4 to TRBJ2-7; D tentatively fits TRBD1 or TRBD2 (5 bases each). The CDR3 totals 13 residues. Trimming took 3 bases from V and 4 from J, leaving 11 bases between them. Germline-derived CDR1 and CDR2 are SGHNT and YYREEE (reference sequence). For the CDR3, the DNA is TGTGCCAGCAGCTGGGGAGAGGGGTACGAGCAGTACTTC. This gives the protein CASSWGEGYEQYF.

The chain employs TRBV4-3 and TRBJ1-1; a possible D gene is TRBD1 (5 bases). The length of the CDR3 is 16 residues. V was cut by 0 bases and J by 0 bases, with 11 bases left in between. Germline CDR1 reads LGHNA; CDR2 reads YSLEER. The CDR3 loop reads CASSQDPTGMNTEAFF. DNA of the CDR3: TGCGCCAGCAGCCAAGACCCTACAGGAATGAACACTGAAGCTTTCTTT.

The chain employs TRBV6-1 and TRBJ2-7; D is unclear. In germline, CDR1 is MNHNS, CDR2 SASEGT. This CDR3 spans 15 amino acids. Trimming took off 0 bases at V and 2 bases at J, with 11 bases between the two ends. CDR3 in amino acids: CASSEAPTLTYEQYF. CDR3 coding DNA: TGTGCCAGCAGTGAAGCGCCGACACTTACCTACGAGCAGTACTTC.

The chain uses TRBV29-1 and TRBJ1-2, with a possible D match to TRBD1 (5 bases). The V end was cut by 6 bases, the J end by 8 bases, with 16 bases between. CDR1 SQVTM and CDR2 ANQGSEA come from the germline V gene. The CDR3 is made up of 12 amino acids. CDR3 amino acids: CSVTEPSLGYTF. CDR3 nucleotide sequence: TGCAGCGTGACAGAACCTTCTTTGGGCTACACCTTC.

The V and J genes are TRBV18 and TRBJ2-1; D is unresolved. Looked up from germline, CDR1 is KGHSH and CDR2 is LQKENI. The V end was cut by 3 bases, the J end by 0 bases, with 15 bases between. CDR3 length: 17 residues. In DNA form, the CDR3 reads TGTGCCAGCTCACCGATAACATCCCAAGGCTCCTACAATGAGCAGTTCTTC. This encodes CASSPITSQGSYNEQFF.

The chain joins TRBV5-1 to TRBJ1-4; D might be TRBD1 (6 bases). In germline, CDR1 is SGHRS, CDR2 YFSETQ. The CDR3 consists of 17 residues. With 4 bases removed from V and 7 bases from J, the gap between germline ends came to 23 bases. CDR3 in amino acids: CASSGGVGQFGGEKLFF. CDR3 in DNA: TGCGCCAGCAGCGGGGGGGTAGGACAGTTCGGAGGTGAAAAACTGTTTTTT.

This clone was counted a single time. The V and J genes are TRBV27 and TRBJ2-6, with TRBD2 matching over 8 bases. After removal of 4 bases from V and 2 bases from J, the junction contained 1 base not matched to a gene. Germline CDR1 MNHEY, CDR2 SMNVEV (reference sequence). The CDR3 runs to 15 residues. CDR3 sequence reads: CASSSGGAGANVLTF. Here the CDR3 DNA reads TGTGCCAGCAGTTCGGGGGGGGCTGGGGCCAACGTCCTGACTTTC.

V and J are TRBV30 and TRBJ1-3; D may be TRBD1 (5 bases). The CDR3 extends over 13 amino acids. The ends were cut back, 4 bases at V and 1 base at J, with 8 bases in the middle. The germline CDR1 and CDR2 sequences are GTSNPN and SVGIG (reference sequence). CDR3 sequence (DNA): TGTGCCTGGACAGGGAAGTCTGGAAACACCATATATTTT. It translates to CAWTGKSGNTIYF.

This chain joins TRBV15 and TRBJ2-5; 7 bases match TRBD2. Trimming at V came to 0 bases and at J to 1 base, leaving 11 bases not matched to a gene. This CDR3 spans 18 amino acids. Germline CDR1 LNHNV, CDR2 YYDKDF (reference sequence). CDR3 protein: CATSRDSPPSGAQETQYF. As DNA, the CDR3 is TGTGCCACCAGCAGAGATTCACCCCCCAGCGGGGCCCAAGAGACCCAGTACTTC.